The 2 T cell receptor beta chains listed next were all sequenced from one sample in a study of identical twins. TCRdb analysed the 5' RACE reads with MiXCR anew, one entry per CDR3 protein. The sample lists 500,000 to 650,000 distinct CDR3 sequences; roughly 7.1% were seen once. These data were also reused for a study on yellow fever vaccine responses in identical twins.

The material sequenced was PBMCs. The receptors derive from a woman aged 18-35 years in good health.

This clonotype was recorded many times. The chain combines TRBV29-1 with TRBJ2-4; 13 bases line up with TRBD2. The germline V gene encodes CDR1 SQVTM and CDR2 ANQGSEA. This CDR3 has 13 amino acids. J gave up 4 bases and V 6 bases, and 0 bases lay outside the gene matches. As DNA, the CDR3 is TGCAGCGTGGGACTAGCGGGGAAAAACATTCAGTACTTC. Its translation: CSVGLAGKNIQYF.

The genes are TRBV3-1 and TRBJ1-6, with D possibly being TRBD1 (6 bases). Germline V gives CDR1 LGHDT, CDR2 YNNKEL (reference sequence). The CDR3 loop spans 15 amino acids. V dropped 4 bases and J dropped 7 bases, with 14 bases sitting between them. The CDR3 sequence: CASSRTQGTNSPLHF. The DNA for the CDR3 is TGTGCCAGCAGCCGCACACAGGGCACAAATTCACCCCTCCACTTT.